The 15 T cell receptor beta chains below all came from one sample that was sequenced in a study of CD8 T cells in ankylosing spondylitis. General study results and limits: What appeared characteristic of ankylosing spondylitis blood was a TCR beta motif of fewer than ten highly homologous variants.

The antigens these receptors bind are not known. Using its own MiXCR run on the 5' RACE reads, TCRdb lists one record per CDR3 protein. Of 700,000 to 1,000,000 distinct CDR3 sequences detected, 12% appear once; the ten largest clones hold less than 0.65%. Specimen: blood, either unsorted or a sorted T cell fraction (not recorded which). These receptor sequences come from a male donor with ankylosing spondylitis.

The chain employs TRBV20-1 and TRBJ2-7; 8 bases are a match to TRBD1. V shed 5 bases and J 3 bases; nucleotides not matched to a gene: 9. Germline values: CDR1 DFQATT, CDR2 SNEGSKA (reference sequence). The CDR3 is 14 amino acids. The CDR3 coding sequence is TGCAGTGCTTATGACAGGGGAAGAAACTACGAGCAGTACTTC. It is translated as CSAYDRGRNYEQYF.

A few counts support this clonotype. The genes are TRBV20-1 and TRBJ2-5, with D perhaps matching TRBD2 (5 bases). The CDR3 runs 13 residues. V gave up 6 bases and J gave up 3 bases, with 14 bases separating them. Germline CDR1 is DFQATT and CDR2 is SNEGSKA (reference sequence). CDR3 residues: CSARWMGEETQYF. CDR3 sequence (DNA): TGCAGTGCAAGGTGGATGGGAGAAGAGACCCAGTACTTC.

This clonotype turned up a few times. The rearrangement joins TRBV7-2 to TRBJ2-7; D uncertain. V lost 3 bases, J lost 7 bases, and 19 bases lay in between. The germline V gene encodes CDR1 SGHTA and CDR2 FQGNSA. The CDR3 is 15 residues long. CDR3 protein: CASSFTNIFVREQYF. The CDR3, as DNA: TGTGCCAGCAGCTTCACGAACATTTTCGTACGAGAGCAGTACTTC.

This clonotype was observed a few times. The CDR3 is CASSEDRGYQPQHF. In DNA, the CDR3 is TGTGCCAGCAGTGAAGACAGGGGGTACCAGCCCCAGCATTTT. The V gene is TRBV25-1, the J gene TRBJ1-5; the match to TRBD1 covers 9 bases. The CDR3 runs 14 residues. The V gene end was trimmed by 2 bases and the J gene end by 7 bases; junction bases not matched to a gene: 3. The germline V gene encodes CDR1 MGHDK and CDR2 SYGVNS.

This clonotype turned up a few times. This chain uses TRBV29-1 with TRBJ2-1; tentative D call: TRBD2 (6 bases). The CDR3 loop spans 14 amino acids. Trimming pared 7 bases from V and 2 bases from J, leaving 15 bases between. Germline V gives CDR1 SQVTM, CDR2 ANQGSEA. The CDR3 loop reads CSAPERGAYNEQFF. The CDR3 region has the DNA TGCAGCGCCCCTGAGCGCGGGGCCTACAATGAGCAGTTCTTC.

The table lists this clonotype with many counts. The rearrangement uses TRBV20-1 and TRBJ1-1; weak D call: TRBD1 (5 bases). Trimming took 1 base from V and 4 from J, leaving 10 bases between them. The CDR3 is 13 amino acids. Germline assignment: CDR1 DFQATT and CDR2 SNEGSKA (reference sequence). Here the CDR3 reads CSARGARGTEAFF. In DNA form, the CDR3 reads TGCAGTGCTAGAGGGGCTAGGGGCACTGAAGCTTTCTTT.

The genes are TRBV6-1 and TRBJ1-2, with TRBD1 matching over 7 bases. The CDR3 sequence is 13 residues long. The J segment lost 6 bases and the V segment lost 2 bases, leaving 3 bases of the junction unmatched. From germline, CDR1 is MNHNS and CDR2 SASEGT. DNA of the CDR3: TGTGCCAGCAGTGAACACAGGGGACATGGCTACACCTTC. Translated: CASSEHRGHGYTF.

The CDR3 here is CAISEGGPGETQYF. The CDR3 nucleotides are TGTGCCATCAGTGAAGGGGGACCCGGGGAGACCCAGTACTTC. The chain employs TRBV10-3 and TRBJ2-5, with a weak D call TRBD1 (6 bases). V was trimmed by 3 bases and J by 5 bases, leaving 13 bases between them. This CDR3 comprises 14 residues. CDR1 and CDR2 (germline): ENHRY, SYGVKD.

The rearrangement links TRBV5-3 to TRBJ2-7; D is unclear. TRBV5-3 is an open reading frame, and its role is uncertain. The V end lost 2 bases, the J end lost 1 base, and 13 bases lay between the germline ends. The CDR3 length is 15 residues. CDR3 in DNA: TGTGCCAGAAGCTTCCCGATCCCGACGTCCTACGAGCAGTACTTC. It is translated as CARSFPIPTSYEQYF.

This clonotype has a handful of counts. This chain uses TRBV11-2 with TRBJ1-1; 7 nucleotides align to TRBD1. Per germline, CDR1 SGHAT and CDR2 FQNNGV. J was trimmed by 2 bases and V by 6 bases; bases with no gene match: 9. The CDR3 is 15 amino acids. CDR3 sequence (DNA): TGTGCCAGCAGGAATCGACAGGGTAGCAACACTGAAGCTTTCTTT. Translation gives CASRNRQGSNTEAFF. The variable domain in full, with the rest retrieved from reference TRBV11-2 and TRBJ1-1, is EAGVAQSPRYKIIEKRQSVAFWCNPISGHATLYWYQQILGQGPKLLIQFQNNGVVDDSQLPKDRFSAERLKGVDSTLKIQPAKLEDSAVYLCASRNRQGSNTEAFFGQGTRLTVV.

This clonotype was picked up a small number of times. The chain links TRBV3-1 to TRBJ2-7, with 10 bases aligning to TRBD2. The CDR3 consists of 16 residues. Looked up from germline, CDR1 is LGHDT and CDR2 is YNNKEL (reference sequence). V lost 1 base to trimming and J lost 7 bases; unmatched junction nucleotides: 10. CDR3 sequence (DNA): TGTGCCAGCAGCCAAGGTCCAGCGGGAGGGCTCGGGGAGCAGTACTTC. It is translated as CASSQGPAGGLGEQYF.

This clonotype was seen a handful of times. The rearrangement uses TRBV20-1 and TRBJ2-7; the D is unclear. Trimming removed 4 bases from V and 3 bases from J, with 16 bases in between. The germline gives CDR1 DFQATT, CDR2 SNEGSKA (reference sequence). The CDR3 consists of 14 residues. CDR3: CSANKGRINYEQYF. The CDR3 nucleotides are TGCAGTGCTAACAAAGGACGGATAAACTACGAGCAGTACTTC.

This clonotype has ten or more counts. V is TRBV6-1 and J is TRBJ2-7; weak D call: TRBD2 (7 bases). CDR3 size: 12 residues. Germline V lookup: CDR1 MNHNS, CDR2 SASEGT. Trimming took off 6 bases at V and 8 bases at J, with 14 bases between the two ends. CDR3 region: CASRERGGQQYF. The CDR3 region has the DNA TGTGCCAGCAGAGAGAGGGGGGGGCAGCAGTACTTC.

As for this clonotype: Germline is not matched at one junction end, which may reflect a read error. This chain links TRBV11-2 with TRBJ2-1, with 9 bases aligning to TRBD2. CDR1 and CDR2 from the germline V gene are SGHAT and FQNNGV. This CDR3 contains 15 residues. CDR3 in amino acids: CASSLQAGGYNEQLF. CDR3 nucleotide sequence: TGTGCCAGCAGCTTACAAGCGGGAGGTTACAATGAGCAGCTCTTC.

The chain couples TRBV20-1 to TRBJ2-1, with TRBD2 as a possible D gene (6 bases). Germline assignment: CDR1 DFQATT and CDR2 SNEGSKA (reference sequence). CDR3 length equals 14 residues. V was shortened by 6 bases and J by 0 bases, with 12 bases between the two germline ends. The CDR3 is CSAGLGSSYNEQFF. The CDR3 nucleotides read TGCAGTGCGGGACTGGGGAGCTCCTACAATGAGCAGTTCTTC.